The clone carrying this T cell receptor beta chain was seen many times. Anyone with other autoimmune disease or infection in the prior four weeks was excluded. The data are from a study of type 1 and type 2 diabetes patients. Across the study: Donors were type 1 diabetes, type 2 diabetes, or nondiabetic controls. Across the study, about 18,000,000 paired-end reads were produced.

Per the germline V gene, CDR1 is SGHTA and CDR2 is FQGNSA. Trimming left V 1 base short and J 10 bases short, with 8 bases between. CDR3 length equals 13 residues. Genomic DNA was the PCR template. A primer set of 30 forward and 13 reverse primers amplified the CDR3. One entry per CDR3 protein, called by TCRdb with MiXCR from the multiplex PCR reads. The sample contains 270,000 or so distinct CDR3 sequences, around 47% of which appear only once. V gene TRBV7-2 combines with J gene TRBJ1-6, with D uncertain. This clonotype was sampled from a man aged 18 to 30 with type 2 diabetes. Input material: peripheral blood mononuclear cells (PBMCs). The CDR3 nucleotides read TGTGCCAGCAGCTTAGAGGGCGGGTCACCCCTCCACTTT. It is translated as CASSLEGGSPLHF.